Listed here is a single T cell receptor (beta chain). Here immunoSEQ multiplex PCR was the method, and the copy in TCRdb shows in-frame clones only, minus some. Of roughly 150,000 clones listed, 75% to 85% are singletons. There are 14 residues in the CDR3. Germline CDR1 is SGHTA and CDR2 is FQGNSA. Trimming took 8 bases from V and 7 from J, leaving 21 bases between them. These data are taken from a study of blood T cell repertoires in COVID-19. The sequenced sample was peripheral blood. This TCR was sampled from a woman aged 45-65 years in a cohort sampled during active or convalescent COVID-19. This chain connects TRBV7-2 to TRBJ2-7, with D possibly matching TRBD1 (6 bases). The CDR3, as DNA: TGTGCCAGCTCATACAGGGCGGGCCCTGGGGAGCAGTACTTC. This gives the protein CASSYRAGPGEQYF.